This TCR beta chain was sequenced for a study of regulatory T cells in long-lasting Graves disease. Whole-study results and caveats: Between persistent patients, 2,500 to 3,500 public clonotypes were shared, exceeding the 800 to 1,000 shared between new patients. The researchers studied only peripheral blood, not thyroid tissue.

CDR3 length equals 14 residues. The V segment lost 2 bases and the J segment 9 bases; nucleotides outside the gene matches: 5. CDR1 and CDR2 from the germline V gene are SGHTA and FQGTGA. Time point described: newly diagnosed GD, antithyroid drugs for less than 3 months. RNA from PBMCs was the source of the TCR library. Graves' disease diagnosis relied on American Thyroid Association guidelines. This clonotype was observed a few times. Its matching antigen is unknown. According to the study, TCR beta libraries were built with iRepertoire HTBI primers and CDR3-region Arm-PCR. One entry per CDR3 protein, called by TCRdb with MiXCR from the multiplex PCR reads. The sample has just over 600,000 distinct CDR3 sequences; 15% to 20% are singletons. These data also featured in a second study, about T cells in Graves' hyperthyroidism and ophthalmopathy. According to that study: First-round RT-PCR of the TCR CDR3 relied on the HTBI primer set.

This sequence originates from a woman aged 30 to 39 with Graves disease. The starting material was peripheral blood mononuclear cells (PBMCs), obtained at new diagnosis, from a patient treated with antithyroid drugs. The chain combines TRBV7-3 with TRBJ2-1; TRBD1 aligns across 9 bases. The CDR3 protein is CASSLYGTGREQFF. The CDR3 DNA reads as TGTGCCAGCAGCTTATACGGGACAGGGCGTGAGCAGTTCTTC.